The 2 T cell receptor beta chains below all came from one sample that was sequenced in a study of cytomegalovirus exposure and HLA in healthy donors. PCR was performed using 60 Vbeta and 13 Jbeta primers. Repertoires were generated with immunoSEQ multiplex PCR, while TCRdb's copy carries only in-frame clones and drops some. The sample contains more than 200,000 clones, 65% to 90% of which appear only once. Sequencing input: PBMCs. These receptor sequences come from a girl aged 5 to 17 in good health and CMV-seronegative.

V gene TRBV6-5 combines with J gene TRBJ1-2; 7 bases are a match to TRBD1. The germline gives CDR1 MNHEY, CDR2 SVGAGI. The V segment lost 9 bases and the J segment 8 bases; nucleotides outside the gene matches: 0. This CDR3 is 9 amino acids long. The CDR3 DNA reads as TGTGCCAGACAGGGGGGCTACACCTTC. Protein: CARQGGYTF.

Here the CDR3 DNA reads TGTGCCGGCGGGGGAAACACCCGTGGTGAAAAACTGTTTTTT. It encodes CAGGGNTRGEKLFF. The chain carries TRBV2 and TRBJ1-4, with D possibly being TRBD1 (5 bases). V was clipped by 11 bases and J by 7 bases, with 20 bases between them. The CDR3 length is 14 residues. Germline CDR1 and CDR2: SNHLY and FYNNEI.